Sequencing of this T cell receptor beta chain was carried out in a study of tumor and adjacent non-tumor tissue in lung cancer. Overall study context: Each sample yielded a few million productive TCRbeta reads on average.

This CDR3 spans 11 amino acids. The V gene's germline CDR1 is ENHRY and CDR2 SYGVKD. On this clonotype itself: Compared with germline, one end of the junction differs, possibly owing to a read error.

Three rounds of nested PCR, following a modified ARM-PCR protocol, produced the TCRbeta library. From the multiplex PCR reads, TCRdb called clonotypes with MiXCR, one entry per CDR3 protein. The sample includes 60,000 to 65,000 distinct CDR3 sequences, about 63% of them seen just once. RNA was extracted from bulk tissue without any cell sorting. Distant lung tissue was collected more than 3 cm away from the tumor edge. This sequence was found in a man between 65 and 85 years old with non-small cell lung cancer. The genes are TRBV10-3 and TRBJ2-5; D is undetermined. The source material was distant non-tumor lung tissue. The CDR3 region has the DNA TGTGTCATCGGGCGGAAGAAGACCCAGTACTTC. As protein: CVIGRKKTQYF.